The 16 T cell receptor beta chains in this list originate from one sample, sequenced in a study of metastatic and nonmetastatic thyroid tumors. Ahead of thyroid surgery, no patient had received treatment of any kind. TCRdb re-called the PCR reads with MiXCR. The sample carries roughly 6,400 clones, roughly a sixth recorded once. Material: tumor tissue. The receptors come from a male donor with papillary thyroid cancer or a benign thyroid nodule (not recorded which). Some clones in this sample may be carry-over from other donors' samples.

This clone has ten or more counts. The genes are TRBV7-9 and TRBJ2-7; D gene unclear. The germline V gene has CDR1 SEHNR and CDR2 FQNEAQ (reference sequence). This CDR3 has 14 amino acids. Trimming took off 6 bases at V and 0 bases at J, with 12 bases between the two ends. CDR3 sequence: CASSGLVSSYEQYF. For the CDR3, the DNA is TGTGCCAGCAGTGGCCTAGTCAGCTCCTACGAGCAGTACTTC. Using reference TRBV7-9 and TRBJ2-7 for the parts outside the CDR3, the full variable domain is DTGVSQNPRHKITKRGQNVTFRCDPISEHNRLYWYRQTLGQGPEFLTYFQNEAQLEKSRLLSDRFSAERPKGSFSTLEIQRTEQGDSAMYLCASSGLVSSYEQYFGPGTRLTVT.

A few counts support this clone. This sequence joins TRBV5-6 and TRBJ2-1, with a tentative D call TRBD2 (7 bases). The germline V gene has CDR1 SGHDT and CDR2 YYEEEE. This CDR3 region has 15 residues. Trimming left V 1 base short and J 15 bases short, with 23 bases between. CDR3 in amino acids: CASSLRWVISGGRFF. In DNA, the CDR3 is TGTGCCAGCAGCTTGCGGTGGGTCATCTCCGGGGGGCGGTTCTTC.

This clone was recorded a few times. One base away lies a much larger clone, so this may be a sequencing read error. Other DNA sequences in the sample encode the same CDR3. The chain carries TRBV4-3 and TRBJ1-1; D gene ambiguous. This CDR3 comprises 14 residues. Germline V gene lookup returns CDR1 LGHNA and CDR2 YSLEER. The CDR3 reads CASSPGAANTEAFF. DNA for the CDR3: TGCGCCAGCAGCCCCGGTGCGGCGAACACTGAAGCCTTCTTT.

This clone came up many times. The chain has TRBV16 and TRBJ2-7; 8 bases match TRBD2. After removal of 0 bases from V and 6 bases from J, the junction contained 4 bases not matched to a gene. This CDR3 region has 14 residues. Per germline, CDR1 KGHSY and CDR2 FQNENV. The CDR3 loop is CASSQSRGGSEQYF. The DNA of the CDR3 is TGTGCCAGCAGCCAATCCCGGGGGGGATCCGAGCAGTACTTC.

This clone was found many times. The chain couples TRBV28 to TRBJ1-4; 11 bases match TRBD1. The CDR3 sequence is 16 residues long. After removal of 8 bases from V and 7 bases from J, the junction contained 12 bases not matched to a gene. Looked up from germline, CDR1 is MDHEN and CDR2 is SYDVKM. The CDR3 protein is CASLTFGTGGSEKLFF. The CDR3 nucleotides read TGTGCCAGCCTAACCTTTGGGACAGGGGGAAGTGAAAAACTGTTTTTT.

In DNA form, the CDR3 reads TGCAGTGCCCCCCTAGCGGGACAAGGAGATACGCAGTATTTT. Its protein is CSAPLAGQGDTQYF. The rearrangement uses TRBV20-1 and TRBJ2-3; 9 nucleotides align to TRBD2. CDR1 is DFQATT and CDR2 is SNEGSKA in the germline V gene (reference sequence). This CDR3 contains 14 residues. The trim removed 6 bases at V and 5 bases at J, leaving 9 bases unmatched.

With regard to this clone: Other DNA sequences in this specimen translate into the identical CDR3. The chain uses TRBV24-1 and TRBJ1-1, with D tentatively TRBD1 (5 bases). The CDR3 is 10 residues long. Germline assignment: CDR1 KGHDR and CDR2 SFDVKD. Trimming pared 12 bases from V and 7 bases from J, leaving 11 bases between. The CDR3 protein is CAFDGGEAFF. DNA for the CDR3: TGTGCCTTCGACGGGGGTGAAGCTTTCTTT.

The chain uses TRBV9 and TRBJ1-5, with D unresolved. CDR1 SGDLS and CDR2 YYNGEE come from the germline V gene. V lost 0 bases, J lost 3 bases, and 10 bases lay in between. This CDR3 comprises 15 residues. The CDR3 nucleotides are TGTGCCAGCAGCGTAGGGCCTACCGACAATCAGCCCCAGCATTTT. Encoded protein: CASSVGPTDNQPQHF.

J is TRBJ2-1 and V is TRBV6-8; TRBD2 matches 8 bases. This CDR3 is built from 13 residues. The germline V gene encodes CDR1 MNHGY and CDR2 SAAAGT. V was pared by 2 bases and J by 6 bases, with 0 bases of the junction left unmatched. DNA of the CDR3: TGTGCCAGCAGTTACGGGACTAGCAATGAGCAGTTCTTC. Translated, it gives CASSYGTSNEQFF.

Here the CDR3 reads CASSISRVDTQYF. The CDR3 DNA reads as TGTGCCAGTAGTATCTCACGGGTAGATACGCAGTATTTT. The chain employs TRBV19 and TRBJ2-3, with D unresolved. CDR1 is LNHDA and CDR2 is SQIVND in the germline V gene (reference sequence). The CDR3 contains 13 residues. Trimming removed 3 bases at V and 5 bases at J, with 9 bases between. The complete variable domain, with remaining parts taken from reference TRBV19 and TRBJ2-3, reads DGGITQSPKYLFRKEGQNVTLSCEQNLNHDAMYWYRQDPGQGLRLIYYSQIVNDFQKGDIAEGYSVSREKKESFPLTVTSAQKNPTAFYLCASSISRVDTQYFGPGTRLTVL.

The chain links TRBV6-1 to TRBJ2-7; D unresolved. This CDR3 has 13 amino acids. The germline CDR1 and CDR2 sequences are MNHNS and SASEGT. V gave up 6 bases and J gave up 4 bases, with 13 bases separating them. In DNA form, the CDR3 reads TGTGCCAGCAGACTCGGGCCAATGTACGAGCAGTACTTC. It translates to CASRLGPMYEQYF.

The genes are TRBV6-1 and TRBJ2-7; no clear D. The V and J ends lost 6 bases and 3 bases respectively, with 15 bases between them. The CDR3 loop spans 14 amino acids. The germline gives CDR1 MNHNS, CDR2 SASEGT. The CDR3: CASSHTGLVYEQYF. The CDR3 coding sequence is TGTGCCAGCAGCCATACCGGGCTCGTCTACGAGCAGTACTTC.

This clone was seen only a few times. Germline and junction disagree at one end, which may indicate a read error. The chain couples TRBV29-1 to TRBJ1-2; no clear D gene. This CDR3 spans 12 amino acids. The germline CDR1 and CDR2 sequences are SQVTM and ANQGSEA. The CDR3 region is CSVEDFGYVYTF. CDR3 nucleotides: TGCAGCGTTGAAGATTTTGGCTATGTCTACACCTTC.

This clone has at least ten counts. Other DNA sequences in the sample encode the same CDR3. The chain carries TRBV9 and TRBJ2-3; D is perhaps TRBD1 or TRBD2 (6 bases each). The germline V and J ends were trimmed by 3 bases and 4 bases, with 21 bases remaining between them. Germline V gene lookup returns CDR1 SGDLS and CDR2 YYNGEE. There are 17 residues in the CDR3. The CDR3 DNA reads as TGTGCCAGCAGCGCACCTGGCGGGACACCGAGGGCAGATACGCAGTATTTT. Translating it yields CASSAPGGTPRADTQYF.

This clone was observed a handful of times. The CDR3 DNA is TGTGCCAGCACCCCCGGGACTCGTGGGGCCAACGTCCTGACTTTC. It yields the protein CASTPGTRGANVLTF. This chain joins TRBV6-1 and TRBJ2-6; TRBD2 is a possible D gene (6 bases). The CDR3 is made up of 15 amino acids. Germline values: CDR1 MNHNS, CDR2 SASEGT. V gave up 7 bases and J gave up 3 bases, with 13 bases separating them.

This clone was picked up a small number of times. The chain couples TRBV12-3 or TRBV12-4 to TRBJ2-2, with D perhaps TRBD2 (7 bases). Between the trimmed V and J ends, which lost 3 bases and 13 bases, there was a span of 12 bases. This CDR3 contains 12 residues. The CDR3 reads CASSFPGGGLFF. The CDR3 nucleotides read TGTGCCAGCAGTTTCCCGGGGGGCGGGCTGTTTTTT.